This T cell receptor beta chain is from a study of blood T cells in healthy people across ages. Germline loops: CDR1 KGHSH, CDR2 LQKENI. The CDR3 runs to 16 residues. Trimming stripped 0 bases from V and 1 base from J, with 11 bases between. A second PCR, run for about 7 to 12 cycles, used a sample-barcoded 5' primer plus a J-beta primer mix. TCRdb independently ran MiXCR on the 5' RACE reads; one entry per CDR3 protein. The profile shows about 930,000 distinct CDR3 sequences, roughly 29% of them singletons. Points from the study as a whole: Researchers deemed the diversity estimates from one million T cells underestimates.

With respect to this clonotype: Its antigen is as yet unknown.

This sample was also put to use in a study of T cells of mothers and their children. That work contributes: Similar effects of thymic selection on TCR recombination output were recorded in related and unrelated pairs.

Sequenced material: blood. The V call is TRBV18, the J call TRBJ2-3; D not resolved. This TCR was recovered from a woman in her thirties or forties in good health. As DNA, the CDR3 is TGTGCCAGCTCACCACCGAGGCGTTCTGGCACAGATACGCAGTATTTT. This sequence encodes CASSPPRRSGTDTQYF.